The sequence of this TCR beta chain was determined in a study of cytomegalovirus exposure and HLA in healthy donors. For the study at large: Roughly 179 million T cells yielded 120 million or so unique TCR beta sequences, as an earlier analysis found.

This CDR3 contains 13 residues. The germline CDR1 and CDR2 sequences are MNHEY and SMNVEV (reference sequence). The V gene lost 6 bases and the J gene lost 3 bases, with 11 bases spanning the gap. The PCR ran on 60 Vbeta and 13 Jbeta primers. Profiled with immunoSEQ multiplex PCR; TCRdb holds only in-frame clones, not every one. The table has about 95,000 clones, roughly four fifths seen once. The receptor was isolated from a man aged 25 to 40 in good health and CMV-seropositive. The specimen sequenced was PBMCs. V is TRBV27 and J is TRBJ1-2; D may be TRBD1 (6 bases). CDR3 sequence reads: CASRGGHYYGYTF. Here the CDR3 DNA reads TGTGCCAGCAGAGGGGGACATTACTATGGCTACACCTTC.